The 20 T cell receptor beta chains below come from one sample, sequenced in a study of T cells in narcolepsy. Clones were read by immunoSEQ multiplex PCR, and TCRdb kept only the in-frame ones, dropping some. The sample holds roughly 35,000 clones; around 80% are singletons and the top ten take about 1%. Sequences were obtained from memory (CD45RA-) CD4+ T cells from blood. Receptors were obtained from a human donor in good health.

This chain uses TRBV15 with TRBJ2-3, with D unresolved. CDR3 length: 13 amino acids. CDR1 and CDR2 (germline): LNHNV, YYDKDF (reference sequence). The ends were cut back, 3 bases at V and 4 bases at J, with 8 bases in the middle. The CDR3 DNA sequence: TGTGCCACCAGCAGTCAAAAGCCAGATACGCAGTATTTT. Translating gives CATSSQKPDTQYF.

This clone was recorded once. The chain joins TRBV4-3 to TRBJ2-6; 8 nucleotides agree with TRBD2. The trim removed 0 bases at V and 0 bases at J, leaving 1 base unmatched. The CDR3 consists of 17 residues. Germline V CDR1 and CDR2: LGHNA, YSLEER. The CDR3 protein is CASSQDGGASGANVLTF. CDR3 sequence (DNA): TGCGCCAGCAGCCAAGACGGGGGGGCCTCTGGGGCCAACGTCCTGACTTTC.

This clone came up once. The rearrangement uses TRBV18 and TRBJ1-4; 12 bases align to TRBD1. Trimming took 3 bases from V and 3 from J; bases not matched to a gene: 8. Germline-derived CDR1 and CDR2 are KGHSH and LQKENI. CDR3 length: 18 residues. CDR3 in amino acids: CASSPPPGQGAANEKLFF. For the CDR3, the DNA is TGTGCCAGCTCACCTCCTCCGGGACAGGGGGCAGCTAATGAAAAACTGTTTTTT.

The CDR3: CASSVPDTDTQYF. The CDR3 region has the DNA TGTGCCAGCAGCGTCCCCGACACAGATACGCAGTATTTT. This chain links TRBV5-4 with TRBJ2-3; D not resolved. CDR1 SGHNT and CDR2 YYREEE come from the germline V gene (reference sequence). The ends were cut back, 4 bases at V and 2 bases at J, with 8 bases in the middle. This CDR3 contains 13 residues.

The chain has TRBV5-6 and TRBJ2-1; 13 nucleotides line up with TRBD2. Per germline, CDR1 SGHDT and CDR2 YYEEEE. V lost 4 bases and J lost 10; bases outside the gene matches: 11. The CDR3 is 16 amino acids. CDR3 in amino acids: CASSVRLAGGLREQFF. The CDR3 DNA sequence: TGTGCCAGCAGCGTCAGACTAGCGGGGGGACTGAGGGAGCAGTTCTTC.

In its sample, this clone was seen a few times. The chain links TRBV6-6 to TRBJ2-7; no clear D gene. Germline CDR1 is MNHNY and CDR2 is SVGAGI (reference sequence). Trimming shortened V by 0 bases and J by 1 base, and 7 bases separated the two germline ends. This CDR3 is built from 14 residues. The CDR3 nucleotides are TGTGCCAGCAGTTACTCGAGTGCTTCCTACGAGCAGTACTTC. This codes for CASSYSSASYEQYF.

V gene TRBV18 combines with J gene TRBJ2-5; TRBD2 matches 11 bases. Trimming at V came to 3 bases and at J to 5 bases, leaving 5 bases not matched to a gene. The CDR3 consists of 15 residues. Germline loops: CDR1 KGHSH, CDR2 LQKENI. This CDR3 is CASSPGTSGGETQYF. CDR3 bases: TGTGCCAGCTCACCCGGGACTAGCGGAGGGGAGACCCAGTACTTC.

This clone was counted a single time. The V call is TRBV7-9, the J call TRBJ2-3; 11 nucleotides match TRBD2. This CDR3 has 17 amino acids. Germline CDR1 and CDR2: SEHNR and FQNEAQ (reference sequence). The V segment lost 6 bases and the J segment 3 bases; nucleotides outside the gene matches: 11. CDR3 bases: TGTGCCAGCAGTGGTGGTAGCGGGAGGGCCCGGACAGATACGCAGTATTTT. Encoded protein: CASSGGSGRARTDTQYF.

The J gene is TRBJ1-1, the V gene TRBV28; D is unclear. This CDR3 is built from 12 residues. V lost 6 bases, J lost 4 bases, and 9 bases lay in between. Germline CDR1 MDHEN, CDR2 SYDVKM. This CDR3 is CASRGGSTEAFF. CDR3 sequence (DNA): TGTGCCAGCAGAGGCGGGAGCACTGAAGCTTTCTTT.

The chain couples TRBV7-2 to TRBJ1-2; D is possibly TRBD1 (5 bases). The CDR3 totals 17 residues. CDR1 and CDR2 (germline): SGHTA, FQGNSA. Trimming left V 1 base short and J 7 bases short, with 22 bases between. For the CDR3, the DNA is TGTGCCAGCAGCTTAGTGGGGGGGTCACAGGATAGTTTTGGCTACACCTTC. Translating gives CASSLVGGSQDSFGYTF.

The CDR3 bases are TGTGCCAGCAGCTTAGCGGGGGCCAGGGTGAACACTGAAGCTTTCTTT. Translating gives CASSLAGARVNTEAFF. The chain couples TRBV7-2 to TRBJ1-1, with D maybe TRBD1 (6 bases). V lost 0 bases and J 0 bases, leaving 11 bases between the germline ends. CDR1 and CDR2 (germline): SGHTA, FQGNSA. The CDR3 totals 16 residues.

J is TRBJ2-1 and V is TRBV7-2; TRBD2 agrees at 7 bases. V was pared by 2 bases and J by 5 bases, with 3 bases of the junction left unmatched. The V gene's germline CDR1 is SGHTA and CDR2 FQGNSA. This CDR3 contains 14 residues. The CDR3, as DNA: TGTGCCAGCAGCTTAAGGCTAGCGGACAATGAGCAGTTCTTC. Translating it yields CASSLRLADNEQFF.

The chain employs TRBV7-2 and TRBJ2-7; D is possibly TRBD2 (5 bases). V dropped 3 bases and J dropped 3 bases, with 12 bases sitting between them. The CDR3 is 14 amino acids. CDR1 SGHTA and CDR2 FQGNSA come from the germline V gene. This chain's CDR3 is CASSFLSSSYEQYF. The CDR3 DNA reads as TGTGCCAGCAGCTTTTTATCTAGCAGCTACGAGCAGTACTTC.

V and J are TRBV6-1 and TRBJ2-7, with D maybe TRBD2 (5 bases). V was clipped by 3 bases and J by 1 base, with 25 bases between them. Germline lookup yields CDR1 MNHNS and CDR2 SASEGT. CDR3 length equals 19 residues. The CDR3 DNA reads TGTGCCAGCAGTGAGGGGTTTTGGGGAGTAGGTGCTGGTTCCTACGAGCAGTACTTC. Protein sequence: CASSEGFWGVGAGSYEQYF.

The gene calls are TRBV14 and TRBJ2-3; D remains unclear. V lost 3 bases and J 3 bases, leaving 7 bases between the germline ends. The CDR3 contains 13 residues. Looked up from germline, CDR1 is SGHDN and CDR2 is FVKESK. The CDR3 nucleotides read TGTGCCAGCAGCCACCGACTGACAGATACGCAGTATTTT. Amino acid sequence: CASSHRLTDTQYF.

The chain carries TRBV27 and TRBJ2-7; D unclear. In germline, CDR1 is MNHEY, CDR2 SMNVEV (reference sequence). Trimming stripped 2 bases from V and 5 bases from J, with 16 bases between. The CDR3 contains 15 residues. The CDR3 DNA follows: TGTGCCAGCAGTTTAGTGGGTGCAGGCCCCCACGAGCAGTACTTC. It codes for CASSLVGAGPHEQYF.

With respect to this clone: Because it lacks the conserved phenylalanine or tryptophan at the end, this CDR3 is likely a read error. The chain is built from TRBV5-1 and TRBJ2-3; D is ambiguous. There are 15 residues in the CDR3. V was clipped by 4 bases and J by 0 bases, with 12 bases between them. Looked up from germline, CDR1 is SGHRS and CDR2 is YFSETQ. Here the CDR3 reads CASSPYGPSTDTQYL. As DNA, the CDR3 is TGCGCCAGCAGCCCCTATGGGCCCAGCACAGATACGCAGTATCTT.

The rearrangement uses TRBV5-8 and TRBJ2-5, with 9 nucleotides matching TRBD1. The tail of the sequence fits TRBJ2-7 better, so the J call may be wrong. The CDR3 spans 16 residues. Per the germline V gene, CDR1 is SGHTS and CDR2 is YDEGEE. The CDR3 nucleotides are TGTGCCAGCAGCGGTTGGACAGGGGATGGATCCTACGAGCAGTACTTC. Protein sequence: CASSGWTGDGSYEQYF.

The chain links TRBV7-3 to TRBJ2-4; 7 bases agree with TRBD2. With 5 bases clipped from V and 0 bases from J, the junction kept 10 bases outside the gene matches. There are 17 residues in the CDR3. Looked up from germline, CDR1 is SGHTA and CDR2 is FQGTGA. Here the CDR3 reads CASSGREQLIAKNIQYF. The CDR3 DNA follows: TGTGCCAGCAGCGGGCGGGAGCAGCTGATAGCCAAAAACATTCAGTACTTC.

Remarks on this clone: Different DNA sequences within this sample yield the same CDR3. V and J are TRBV5-1 and TRBJ2-3, with D maybe TRBD1 (6 bases). V shed 0 bases and J shed 2 bases, with 10 bases lying between them. The CDR3 has 15 residues. Germline CDR1 SGHRS, CDR2 YFSETQ. In DNA form, the CDR3 reads TGCGCCAGCAGCTTGGAAGGACAGTCCACAGATACGCAGTATTTT. Translation: CASSLEGQSTDTQYF.